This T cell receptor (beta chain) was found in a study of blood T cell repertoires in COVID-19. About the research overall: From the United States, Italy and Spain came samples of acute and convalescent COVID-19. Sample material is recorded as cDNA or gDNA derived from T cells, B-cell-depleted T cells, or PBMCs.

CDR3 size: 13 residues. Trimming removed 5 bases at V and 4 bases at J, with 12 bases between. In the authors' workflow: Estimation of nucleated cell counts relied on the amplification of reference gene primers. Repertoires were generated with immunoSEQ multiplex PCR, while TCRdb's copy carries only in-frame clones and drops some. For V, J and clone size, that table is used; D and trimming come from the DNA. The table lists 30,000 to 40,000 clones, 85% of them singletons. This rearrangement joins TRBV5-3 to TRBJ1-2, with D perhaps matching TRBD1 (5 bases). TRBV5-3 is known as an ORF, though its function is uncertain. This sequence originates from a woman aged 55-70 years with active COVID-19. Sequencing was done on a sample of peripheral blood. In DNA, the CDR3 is TGTGCCAGAAGACAACAGGCTCTCTATGGCTACACCTTC. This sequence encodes CARRQQALYGYTF.